This entry lists 21 T cell receptor beta chains sequenced from one sample in a study of cytomegalovirus exposure and HLA in healthy donors. The method was immunoSEQ multiplex PCR; TCRdb's version includes in-frame clones alone and lacks a portion of them. The table records 200,000 to 250,000 clones, approximately 90% of them present only once. Sequences were obtained from PBMCs. All receptors come from a man between 18 and 29 years old in good health and CMV-seronegative.

The V gene is TRBV7-9, the J gene TRBJ2-7; 7 nucleotides match TRBD1. The CDR3 is 17 amino acids. The germline V gene encodes CDR1 SEHNR and CDR2 FQNEAQ (reference sequence). Unmatched junction bases numbered 15, after V lost 4 bases and J lost 3 bases. The CDR3 coding sequence is TGTGCCAGCAGCTGGAAGGGACAGCCACCTGGGGACTACGAGCAGTACTTC. It translates to CASSWKGQPPGDYEQYF.

The chain uses TRBV28 and TRBJ1-2; the match to TRBD1 covers 7 bases. Losses at the gene ends were 8 bases for V and 3 bases for J; bases not matched to a gene: 0. The CDR3 runs to 11 residues. Germline V lookup: CDR1 MDHEN, CDR2 SYDVKM. The CDR3 region has the DNA TGTGCCAGCGGGACAGACTATGGCTACACCTTC. It is translated as CASGTDYGYTF.

This chain joins TRBV11-2 and TRBJ1-1, with 7 positions matching TRBD1. The CDR3 totals 14 residues. CDR1 and CDR2 (germline): SGHAT, FQNNGV. V was pared by 3 bases and J by 3 bases, with 4 bases of the junction left unmatched. The DNA for the CDR3 is TGTGCCAGCAGCTTCGAAGGGGGCTACACTGAAGCTTTCTTT. Amino acids: CASSFEGGYTEAFF.

The chain links TRBV9 to TRBJ2-7; 7 positions match TRBD2. Germline V CDR1 and CDR2: SGDLS, YYNGEE. This CDR3 contains 15 residues. V shed 5 bases and J 4 bases; nucleotides not matched to a gene: 12. CDR3 residues: CASSRHRDYWYEQYF. The CDR3 DNA reads TGTGCCAGCAGTCGTCACCGGGACTATTGGTACGAGCAGTACTTC.

The chain recombines TRBV9 with TRBJ1-5; 7 bases map to TRBD1. After removal of 3 bases from V and 2 bases from J, the junction contained 5 bases not matched to a gene. CDR1 SGDLS and CDR2 YYNGEE come from the germline V gene. The length of the CDR3 is 15 residues. CDR3 DNA sequence: TGTGCCAGCAGCGCCCTAGACAGGGGCAATCAGCCCCAGCATTTT. Translated: CASSALDRGNQPQHF.

Here the CDR3 reads CASSLDPSTGELFF. CDR3 sequence (DNA): TGCGCCAGCAGCTTGGATCCCAGCACCGGGGAGCTGTTTTTT. This chain uses TRBV5-1 with TRBJ2-2; D is unresolved. CDR3 length equals 14 residues. Between the trimmed V and J ends, which lost 0 bases and 4 bases, there was a span of 7 bases. Germline CDR1 SGHRS, CDR2 YFSETQ.

The chain recombines TRBV5-1 with TRBJ2-2; 10 bases map to TRBD2. The ends lost 3 bases at V and 2 bases at J; junction bases unmatched: 7. Per germline, CDR1 SGHRS and CDR2 YFSETQ. The CDR3 has 17 residues. The chain's CDR3 is CASSSNIAGGNTGELFF. CDR3 nucleotide sequence: TGCGCCAGCAGCTCGAACATAGCGGGAGGAAACACCGGGGAGCTGTTTTTT.

In nucleotides, the CDR3 is TGCGCCAGCAGCCCCGGACAGGGAGCGTATGGCTACACCTTC. This translates into CASSPGQGAYGYTF. The gene calls are TRBV4-1 and TRBJ1-2; 8 bases are a match to TRBD1. This CDR3 has 14 residues. The germline V gene encodes CDR1 MGHRA and CDR2 YSYEKL. V was pared by 4 bases and J by 5 bases, with 6 bases of the junction left unmatched.

J is TRBJ1-1 and V is TRBV28; 7 bases map to TRBD1. Germline V gene lookup returns CDR1 MDHEN and CDR2 SYDVKM. The V and J ends lost 8 bases and 5 bases, in that order; junction bases with no gene match: 8. This CDR3 has 13 residues. The CDR3 DNA is TGTGCCAGCGACCCCCAGGGGGTGACTGAAGCTTTCTTT. Encoded protein: CASDPQGVTEAFF.

CDR3 protein: CASSPRLISSYNEQFF. The CDR3 DNA follows: TGTGCCAGCAGCCCTAGACTCATCAGCTCCTACAATGAGCAGTTCTTC. This chain joins TRBV7-9 and TRBJ2-1; D not resolved. The CDR3 is 16 amino acids. V was trimmed by 5 bases and J by 0 bases, leaving 14 bases between them. Looked up from germline, CDR1 is SEHNR and CDR2 is FQNEAQ (reference sequence).

The chain is built from TRBV6-1 and TRBJ1-4; a possible D gene is TRBD1 (5 bases). The CDR3 loop spans 17 amino acids. V was pared by 0 bases and J by 1 base, with 12 bases between. In germline, CDR1 is MNHNS, CDR2 SASEGT. DNA of the CDR3: TGTGCCAGCAGTGAAGCAATCAGGGTTGTAACTAATGAAAAACTGTTTTTT. Protein sequence: CASSEAIRVVTNEKLFF.

The chain recombines TRBV6-5 with TRBJ1-5; maybe TRBD1 (5 bases). Looked up from germline, CDR1 is MNHEY and CDR2 is SVGAGI. CDR3 size: 14 residues. Trimming stripped 8 bases from V and 4 bases from J, with 15 bases between. CDR3 nucleotides: TGTGCCAGCCGGGACGCGGGAACTAATCAGCCCCAGCATTTT. Amino acids: CASRDAGTNQPQHF.

V usage is TRBV9 and J usage is TRBJ2-1, with D tentatively TRBD2 (6 bases). Trimming left V 2 bases short and J 8 bases short, with 23 bases between. CDR3 size: 17 residues. Germline CDR1 SGDLS, CDR2 YYNGEE. The CDR3 spells CASSVEGIGRGLYEQFF. For the CDR3, the DNA is TGTGCCAGCAGCGTGGAGGGGATTGGGAGAGGACTCTATGAGCAGTTCTTC.

This clone was seen just once. The chain couples TRBV29-1 to TRBJ2-3, with D tentatively TRBD1 (6 bases). V lost 4 bases and J lost 1, with 12 bases in between. CDR1 and CDR2 from the germline V gene are SQVTM and ANQGSEA. The CDR3 runs to 14 residues. CDR3 bases: TGCAGCGTTGGTAAGGGGGAAGGCACAGATACGCAGTATTTT. Translation gives CSVGKGEGTDTQYF.

This clone has only a few counts. V and J are TRBV21-1 and TRBJ2-7; the listed D gene, TRBD1, was not tested against the DNA. TRBV21-1 is given as a pseudogene. This CDR3 region has 13 residues. CDR3 loop: CASGPRGSYEQYF. As DNA, the CDR3 is TGTGCCAGCGGCCCAAGGGGGTCCTACGAGCAGTACTTC.

The chain employs TRBV4-3 and TRBJ2-7; D possibly corresponds to TRBD1 (6 bases). This CDR3 comprises 18 residues. V lost 0 bases to trimming and J lost 4 bases, with 22 bases between them. Per germline, CDR1 LGHNA and CDR2 YSLEER. The CDR3 sequence: CASSQDPILQGPGYEQYF. The CDR3 DNA follows: TGCGCCAGCAGCCAAGATCCCATCTTGCAGGGGCCTGGGTACGAGCAGTACTTC.

The chain links TRBV5-1 to TRBJ2-7, with 10 bases matching TRBD1. After removal of 4 bases from V and 4 bases from J, the junction contained 5 bases not matched to a gene. There are 14 residues in the CDR3. CDR1 is SGHRS, CDR2 YFSETQ, per germline. The CDR3 region is CASSPGTGDYEQYF. CDR3 sequence (DNA): TGCGCCAGCAGCCCCGGGACAGGGGATTACGAGCAGTACTTC. The full variable domain, rest sourced from reference TRBV5-1 and TRBJ2-7, is KAGVTQTPRYLIKTRGQQVTLSCSPISGHRSVSWYQQTPGQGLQFLFEYFSETQRNKGNFPGRFSGRQFSNSRSEMNVSTLELGDSALYLCASSPGTGDYEQYFGPGTRLTVT.

This chain connects TRBV11-2 to TRBJ1-5; D is unclear. Germline V gene data show CDR1 as SGHAT and CDR2 as FQNNGV. The CDR3 contains 14 residues. The germline V and J ends were trimmed by 2 bases and 6 bases, with 11 bases remaining between them. The CDR3 DNA reads as TGTGCCAGCAGCTTAACATTCGCAGGTCAGCCCCAGCATTTT. Protein sequence: CASSLTFAGQPQHF.

The rearrangement joins TRBV6-5 to TRBJ1-1, with no clear D. CDR1 is MNHEY and CDR2 is SVGAGI in the germline V gene. The CDR3 contains 14 residues. Deletions cut 0 bases from V and 2 bases from J, with 7 bases between. The CDR3 spells CASSYSTSNTEAFF. The CDR3 DNA is TGTGCCAGCAGTTACTCGACAAGCAACACTGAAGCTTTCTTT.

This clone was picked up one time. The chain recombines TRBV7-9 with TRBJ1-1, with 8 bases aligning to TRBD1. The V gene's germline CDR1 is SEHNR and CDR2 FQNEAQ (reference sequence). The CDR3 covers 15 residues. Trimming at V came to 5 bases and at J to 5 bases, leaving 10 bases not matched to a gene. The DNA of the CDR3 is TGTGCCAGCAGCGATGAGACAGGGGTGAGAACTGAAGCTTTCTTT. Translated, it gives CASSDETGVRTEAFF.

The J gene is TRBJ2-2, the V gene TRBV6-6; tentatively, D is TRBD1 (5 bases). The CDR3 consists of 15 residues. The ends were cut back, 2 bases at V and 2 bases at J, with 9 bases in the middle. The germline gives CDR1 MNHNY, CDR2 SVGAGI (reference sequence). CDR3 bases: TGTGCCAGCAGTTACGGGCAGGGAAACACCGGGGAGCTGTTTTTT. It encodes CASSYGQGNTGELFF.